What follows are 20 T cell receptor beta chains derived from one specimen sequenced in a study of cytotoxic CD8 clonotypes in ibrutinib-treated CLL. Only in-frame clones appear in the TCRdb table, and some are missing; sequencing was by immunoSEQ multiplex PCR. The sample lists about 85,000 clones, roughly 77% occurring once. The specimen comprised PBMCs, sampled after 12 months of ibrutinib treatment. The receptor set was obtained from a human donor with chronic lymphocytic leukemia.

Only a few counts were recorded for this clone. The chain recombines TRBV11-2 with TRBJ1-1; 9 bases are a match to TRBD1. Looked up from germline, CDR1 is SGHAT and CDR2 is FQNNGV. Germline trimming cut 3 bases from V and 6 bases from J; bases unmatched to any gene: 2. The CDR3 has 13 amino acids. The CDR3 region has the DNA TGTGCCAGCAGCTTGACAGGGGGGGCTGAAGCTTTCTTT. Translated: CASSLTGGAEAFF.

The chain combines TRBV7-2 with TRBJ2-5; D is unresolved. The germline gives CDR1 SGHTA, CDR2 FQGNSA. The CDR3 runs 13 residues. V lost 3 bases and J 2 bases, leaving 7 bases between the germline ends. In nucleotides, the CDR3 is TGTGCCAGCAGCTTGGCAATACAAGAGACCCAGTACTTC. This gives the protein CASSLAIQETQYF.

This chain uses TRBV7-8 with TRBJ1-5; the D is unclear. V was trimmed by 0 bases and J by 9 bases, leaving 6 bases between them. Germline-derived CDR1 and CDR2 are SGHVS and FQNEAQ. The length of the CDR3 is 12 residues. Here the CDR3 DNA reads TGTGCCAGCAGCTTAGCGGCGGGGCCCCAGCATTTT. Encoded protein: CASSLAAGPQHF.

This clone appeared once. The chain employs TRBV5-1 and TRBJ2-7; 8 bases fit TRBD1. The CDR3 runs to 14 residues. Trimming cost V 4 bases and J 7 bases; bases outside gene matches: 10. Looked up from germline, CDR1 is SGHRS and CDR2 is YFSETQ. For the CDR3, the DNA is TGCGCCAGCAGCCTAGGGACAGGAGCTACTGAGCAGTACTTC. Translated, it gives CASSLGTGATEQYF.

The rearrangement joins TRBV10-3 to TRBJ2-1; 9 bases align to TRBD2. Germline trimming cut 6 bases from V and 8 bases from J; bases unmatched to any gene: 8. There are 14 residues in the CDR3. From germline, CDR1 is ENHRY and CDR2 SYGVKD. CDR3 protein: CAIRDSGRIDEQFF. CDR3 nucleotide sequence: TGTGCCATCAGGGATAGCGGGAGAATCGATGAGCAGTTCTTC.

The chain combines TRBV5-1 with TRBJ2-3; perhaps TRBD1 as D (6 bases). CDR1 SGHRS and CDR2 YFSETQ come from the germline V gene. The V end was cut by 0 bases, the J end by 4 bases, with 15 bases between. The length of the CDR3 is 16 residues. The CDR3 spells CASSLGGGGGADTQYF. The CDR3 DNA reads TGCGCCAGCAGCTTGGGCGGCGGTGGGGGCGCAGATACGCAGTATTTT. The variable domain in full, with the rest retrieved from reference TRBV5-1 and TRBJ2-3, is KAGVTQTPRYLIKTRGQQVTLSCSPISGHRSVSWYQQTPGQGLQFLFEYFSETQRNKGNFPGRFSGRQFSNSRSEMNVSTLELGDSALYLCASSLGGGGGADTQYFGPGTRLTVL.

The chain joins TRBV5-1 to TRBJ2-7; 9 nucleotides line up with TRBD1. The CDR3 is 15 amino acids. Germline V CDR1 and CDR2: SGHRS, YFSETQ. V lost 2 bases, J lost 6 bases, and 9 bases stayed unmatched. The CDR3 nucleotides are TGCGCCAGCAGCTTAGCCGGGACAGGGACGACCGAGCAGTACTTC. Translation gives CASSLAGTGTTEQYF. The full variable domain, with the rest looked up from reference TRBV5-1 and TRBJ2-7, is KAGVTQTPRYLIKTRGQQVTLSCSPISGHRSVSWYQQTPGQGLQFLFEYFSETQRNKGNFPGRFSGRQFSNSRSEMNVSTLELGDSALYLCASSLAGTGTTEQYFGPGTRLTVT.

The CDR3 DNA reads as TGTGCCAGCTGGGGCTACACCTTC. This gives the protein CASWGYTF. The chain couples TRBV21-1 to TRBJ1-2. TRBV21-1 is given as a pseudogene. The CDR3 has 8 amino acids.

The CDR3 DNA is TGTGCCAGCAGTGACCTATACGAGCAGTACTTC. It codes for CASSDLYEQYF. The chain is built from TRBV6-1 and TRBJ2-7; no clear D. V lost 3 bases, J lost 4 bases, and 4 bases lay in between. This CDR3 is 11 amino acids long. The germline V gene has CDR1 MNHNS and CDR2 SASEGT.

The V call is TRBV27, the J call TRBJ2-1; TRBD2 matches at 10 bases. Germline CDR1 and CDR2: MNHEY and SMNVEV (reference sequence). V shed 6 bases, J shed 7 bases, and the junction held 9 bases outside the gene matches. The CDR3 is 15 residues long. The CDR3 region has the DNA TGTGCCAGCAGGCCCCTAGCGGGAGTGGGTAATGAGCAGTTCTTC. Encoded protein: CASRPLAGVGNEQFF.

The chain carries TRBV28 and TRBJ1-4, with a tentative D call TRBD1 (5 bases). V gave up 7 bases and J gave up 0 bases, with 9 bases separating them. From germline, CDR1 is MDHEN and CDR2 SYDVKM. This CDR3 spans 14 amino acids. The CDR3 DNA sequence: TGTGCCAGCACCCCGGGGGCAACTAATGAAAAACTGTTTTTT. Amino acids: CASTPGATNEKLFF.

The V call is TRBV5-5, the J call TRBJ1-2; the match to TRBD1 covers 10 bases. In germline, CDR1 is SGHKS, CDR2 YYEKEE (reference sequence). CDR3 length: 14 residues. V lost 9 bases, J lost 8 bases, and 13 bases stayed unmatched. The CDR3 bases are TGTGCCACTCAACCGGGACAGGGGTTGTGGGGCTACACCTTC. This codes for CATQPGQGLWGYTF. The whole variable domain, remainder taken from reference TRBV5-5 and TRBJ1-2, is DAGVTQSPTHLIKTRGQQVTLRCSPISGHKSVSWYQQVLGQGPQFIFQYYEKEERGRGNFPDRFSARQFPNYSSELNVNALLLGDSALYLCATQPGQGLWGYTFGSGTRLTVV.

The rearrangement joins TRBV4-2 to TRBJ2-1, with D maybe TRBD1 (5 bases). V was cut by 5 bases and J by 0 bases, with 8 bases left in between. The CDR3 runs to 14 residues. The germline V gene encodes CDR1 LGHNA and CDR2 YNFKEQ. CDR3 loop: CASSGASSYNEQFF. Written as DNA, the CDR3 is TGTGCCAGCAGCGGGGCCAGCTCCTACAATGAGCAGTTCTTC.

J is TRBJ2-1 and V is TRBV6-5, with 12 bases aligning to TRBD2. CDR3 length equals 14 residues. V gave up 2 bases and J gave up 9 bases; unmatched junction bases: 2. Per germline, CDR1 MNHEY and CDR2 SVGAGI. The CDR3 loop reads CASSYPGLAGEQFF. In DNA form, the CDR3 reads TGTGCCAGCAGTTACCCGGGACTAGCGGGTGAGCAGTTCTTC.

V gene TRBV27 combines with J gene TRBJ2-2; D tentatively reads TRBD1 or TRBD2 (5 bases each). The CDR3 has 13 amino acids. The V gene lost 11 bases and the J gene lost 2 bases, with 12 bases spanning the gap. The germline gives CDR1 MNHEY, CDR2 SMNVEV (reference sequence). Written as DNA, the CDR3 is TGTGCCCTCCGCTGGGACAACACCGGGGAGCTGTTTTTT. Its translation: CALRWDNTGELFF.

The chain carries TRBV30 and TRBJ2-1; 7 bases are shared with TRBD2. With V trimmed by 3 bases and J by 6 bases, 5 bases remained unmatched. The CDR3 length is 13 residues. In germline, CDR1 is GTSNPN, CDR2 SVGIG (reference sequence). The CDR3 DNA reads as TGTGCCTGGAGGGCCCGGGGGGTCAATGAGCAGTTCTTC. Protein sequence: CAWRARGVNEQFF.

The CDR3 DNA reads as TGTGCCAGCAGTCCACCTAGCGGGGCCCAAGGGGATACGCAGTATTTT. Amino acids: CASSPPSGAQGDTQYF. The chain couples TRBV7-2 to TRBJ2-3; 9 bases line up with TRBD2. This CDR3 comprises 16 residues. Germline loops: CDR1 SGHTA, CDR2 FQGNSA. Trimming took 6 bases from V and 6 from J; bases not matched to a gene: 13. Looking up the rest from reference TRBV7-2 and TRBJ2-3 gives the full variable domain: GAGVSQSPSNKVTEKGKDVELRCDPISGHTALYWYRQSLGQGLEFLIYFQGNSAPDKSGLPSDRFSAERTGGSVSTLTIQRTQQEDSAVYLCASSPPSGAQGDTQYFGPGTRLTVL.

V and J are TRBV7-9 and TRBJ2-7; maybe TRBD1 (6 bases). Germline loops: CDR1 SEHNR, CDR2 FQNEAQ (reference sequence). Between the trimmed V and J ends, which lost 5 bases and 3 bases, there was a span of 14 bases. The CDR3 loop spans 14 amino acids. This CDR3 is CASSQQGGFYEQYF. DNA of the CDR3: TGTGCCAGCAGCCAACAGGGTGGGTTCTACGAGCAGTACTTC.

The chain recombines TRBV18 with TRBJ1-2; TRBD1 is a possible D gene (6 bases). The CDR3 length is 14 residues. In germline, CDR1 is KGHSH, CDR2 LQKENI. V lost 3 bases, J lost 0 bases, and 8 bases lay in between. The CDR3 is CASSPGQANYGYTF. In DNA, the CDR3 is TGTGCCAGCTCACCGGGACAAGCTAACTATGGCTACACCTTC.

A remark on this clone: The sample contains more than one DNA sequence encoding this CDR3. V gene TRBV10-3 combines with J gene TRBJ2-1; D is uncertain. CDR3 size: 13 residues. Germline CDR1 is ENHRY and CDR2 is SYGVKD. V shed 0 bases and J shed 7 bases, with 7 bases lying between them. The DNA of the CDR3 is TGTGCCATCAGTGAGTCGTTGGGGAATGAGCAGTTCTTC. This encodes CAISESLGNEQFF.